This TCR beta chain was captured in a study of T-cell reconstitution after alpha-beta-depleted transplantation in children. TCRbeta library preparation incorporated unique molecular identifiers. TCRdb ran MiXCR on the PCR reads and lists one entry per CDR3 protein. The sample has 640,000 or so distinct CDR3 sequences, around 17% seen once. Germline V lookup: CDR1 SGHVS, CDR2 FQNEAQ. Trimming shortened V by 3 bases and J by 1 base, and 13 bases separated the two germline ends. The CDR3 consists of 16 residues. The gene calls are TRBV7-8 and TRBJ1-5, with no clear D. Sequencing used PBMCs from the stem cell graft donor, obtained from the stem cell graft. The TCR was taken from a human donor who donated a stem cell graft to a child with acute myeloid leukemia. CDR3 region: CASSFLGRGSNQPQHF. The CDR3 DNA reads TGTGCCAGCAGCTTCCTGGGTCGAGGGAGCAATCAGCCCCAGCATTTT.